The clone carrying this T cell receptor beta chain was seen repeatedly, ten times or more. The junction departs from the called germline gene at one end, perhaps through a read error. The CDR3 runs 12 residues. The V gene's germline CDR1 is SGHTA and CDR2 FQGNSA. In the authors' methods: Reference gene primer amplification gave nucleated cell count estimates. The data were produced by immunoSEQ multiplex PCR, yet TCRdb's version contains in-frame clones alone and is incomplete. That table gives V, J and clone size, and the DNA gave D and trimming. The sample yields about 210,000 clones, 80% seen once. This sample stems from a study of blood T cell repertoires in COVID-19. Study-level background: The study drew acute and convalescent COVID-19 samples from the United States, Italy and Spain. T cells, B-cell-depleted T cells, or PBMCs supplied cDNA or gDNA.

V gene TRBV7-2 combines with J gene TRBJ2-1; the match to TRBD1 covers 7 bases. The sequencing sample was made of peripheral blood. This TCR came from a woman in her sixties or seventies with acute or convalescent COVID-19. The CDR3 here is CASSLDDREKVF. Here the CDR3 DNA reads TGTGCCAGCAGCTTAGACGACAGGGAAAAAGTCTTC.